This passage covers 18 T cell receptor beta chains from one sample sequenced in a study of regulatory T cells in long-lasting Graves disease. Described time point: persistent/refractory GD, antithyroid drugs over 5 years with positive TRAb. The TCR library used RNA extracted from PBMCs. iRepertoire HTBI primers and Arm-PCR of CDR3 regions built TCR beta libraries. TCRdb reprocessed the multiplex PCR reads via MiXCR and lists one record per CDR3 protein. The sample has 420,000 or so distinct CDR3 sequences; around a quarter are singletons. Sequences were derived from peripheral blood mononuclear cells (PBMCs), sampled when the disease was refractory, from a patient treated with antithyroid drugs. These receptors all come from a female donor with Graves disease.

The chain joins TRBV3-1 to TRBJ2-6, with unresolved D. This CDR3 is 16 amino acids long. Trimming removed 4 bases at V and 0 bases at J, with 10 bases between. From germline, CDR1 is LGHDT and CDR2 YNNKEL (reference sequence). Here the CDR3 reads CASSPDGRSGANVLTF. The DNA for the CDR3 is TGTGCCAGCAGCCCTGACGGCCGCTCTGGGGCCAACGTCCTGACTTTC.

Details on this clonotype: At one end the junction does not follow the germline gene, possibly because of a read error. The rearrangement joins TRBV3-1 to TRBJ2-4, with 12 bases identical to TRBD2. This CDR3 spans 16 amino acids. Germline CDR1 and CDR2: LGHDT and YNNKEL (reference sequence). The CDR3 loop is CASSQRLAGAENIQYF. CDR3 sequence (DNA): TGTGCCAGCAGCCAAAGACTAGCGGGAGCCGAAAACATTCAGTACTTC.

This clonotype has just a few counts. The chain joins TRBV7-3 to TRBJ2-1; D assignment may be TRBD1 or TRBD2 (6 bases each). The CDR3 is made up of 14 amino acids. V dropped 5 bases and J dropped 3 bases, with 11 bases sitting between them. Germline CDR1 is SGHTA and CDR2 is FQGTGA. DNA for the CDR3: TGTGCCAGCAGCGGGGGCGGGGTCTACAATGAGCAGTTCTTC. Translating it yields CASSGGGVYNEQFF.

The CDR3 protein is CASSGIRDGAFF. The CDR3 DNA is TGTGCCAGCAGTGGGATCCGGGACGGGGCTTTCTTT. The chain links TRBV25-1 to TRBJ1-1; D might be TRBD1 (5 bases). This CDR3 is 12 amino acids long. V was shortened by 4 bases and J by 11 bases, with 14 bases between the two germline ends. From germline, CDR1 is MGHDK and CDR2 SYGVNS.

The CDR3 reads CASSLHRDRGRGDTQYF. In DNA form, the CDR3 reads TGTGCCAGCAGCCTCCATAGGGACAGGGGGCGCGGAGATACGCAGTATTTT. This sequence joins TRBV4-2 and TRBJ2-3; TRBD1 agrees at 12 bases. Germline trimming cut 4 bases from V and 5 bases from J; bases unmatched to any gene: 10. This CDR3 contains 17 residues. Germline lookup yields CDR1 LGHNA and CDR2 YNFKEQ.

The table lists this clonotype with a few counts. The rearrangement uses TRBV5-1 and TRBJ1-4; D perhaps matches TRBD1 (6 bases). The germline gives CDR1 SGHRS, CDR2 YFSETQ. The CDR3 totals 14 residues. Trimming removed 1 base at V and 8 bases at J, with 12 bases between. Written as DNA, the CDR3 is TGCGCCAGCAGCTTGAGTGGGGGCTACGAAAAACTGTTTTTT. Translation: CASSLSGGYEKLFF.

The rearrangement links TRBV28 to TRBJ1-4; 8 bases are a match to TRBD1. The V gene end was trimmed by 5 bases and the J gene end by 2 bases; junction bases not matched to a gene: 16. Germline lookup yields CDR1 MDHEN and CDR2 SYDVKM. The CDR3 runs to 19 residues. The CDR3 protein is CASSRMQGAFRSTNEKLFF. In DNA form, the CDR3 reads TGTGCCAGCAGTAGAATGCAGGGGGCCTTTCGGTCCACTAATGAAAAACTGTTTTTT.

CDR3 DNA sequence: TGTGCCAGCAGTTATCGGGACAGGGAGGCTGAAGCTTTCTTT. Its protein is CASSYRDREAEAFF. The chain uses TRBV6-9 and TRBJ1-1; 9 bases are a match to TRBD1. Trimming at V came to 2 bases and at J to 6 bases, leaving 4 bases not matched to a gene. This CDR3 region has 14 residues. Per germline, CDR1 MNHGY and CDR2 SVAAGI.

The sample holds a few counts of this clonotype. The chain couples TRBV28 to TRBJ1-3; perhaps TRBD1 as D (6 bases). CDR1 and CDR2 from the germline V gene are MDHEN and SYDVKM. Trimming cost V 6 bases and J 0 bases, with 9 bases left between them. There are 14 residues in the CDR3. The chain's CDR3 is CASSTDSSGNTIYF. The CDR3 DNA follows: TGTGCCAGCAGCACGGACAGCTCTGGAAACACCATATATTTT.

V usage is TRBV5-1 and J usage is TRBJ1-4; TRBD1 matches at 10 bases. V shed 3 bases, J shed 10 bases, and the junction held 3 bases outside the gene matches. Germline CDR1 reads SGHRS; CDR2 reads YFSETQ. This CDR3 is 13 amino acids long. CDR3 in amino acids: CASSSRTGGKLFF. CDR3 nucleotide sequence: TGCGCCAGCAGCTCCCGGACAGGGGGAAAACTGTTTTTT. Variable domain in full (rest from reference TRBV5-1 and TRBJ1-4): KAGVTQTPRYLIKTRGQQVTLSCSPISGHRSVSWYQQTPGQGLQFLFEYFSETQRNKGNFPGRFSGRQFSNSRSEMNVSTLELGDSALYLCASSSRTGGKLFFGSGTQLSVL.

There are a few counts of this clonotype. This chain connects TRBV11-2 to TRBJ2-7; 13 bases align to TRBD2. Trimming at V came to 11 bases and at J to 5 bases, leaving 3 bases not matched to a gene. This CDR3 comprises 12 residues. Germline V gives CDR1 SGHAT, CDR2 FQNNGV. The CDR3 here is CAGGLAGDEQYF. CDR3 nucleotides: TGTGCCGGTGGACTAGCGGGGGACGAGCAGTACTTC. The variable domain in full, with the rest retrieved from reference TRBV11-2 and TRBJ2-7, is EAGVAQSPRYKIIEKRQSVAFWCNPISGHATLYWYQQILGQGPKLLIQFQNNGVVDDSQLPKDRFSAERLKGVDSTLKIQPAKLEDSAVYLCAGGLAGDEQYFGPGTRLTVT.

This clonotype has ten or more counts. The V and J genes are TRBV5-4 and TRBJ2-4, with 10 bases lining up with TRBD2. Germline trimming cut 1 base from V and 8 bases from J; bases unmatched to any gene: 9. The length of the CDR3 is 16 residues. Per germline, CDR1 SGHNT and CDR2 YYREEE (reference sequence). The CDR3 nucleotides are TGTGCCAGCAGCTTGATGGCTAGCGGGAGTGGAGACATTCAGTACTTC. Protein: CASSLMASGSGDIQYF.

The rearrangement joins TRBV20-1 to TRBJ1-2, with D unclear. Per the germline V gene, CDR1 is DFQATT and CDR2 is SNEGSKA (reference sequence). Trimming left V 6 bases short and J 3 bases short, with 14 bases between. The CDR3 covers 13 residues. This chain's CDR3 is CSAGMHSDYGYTF. CDR3 coding DNA: TGCAGTGCGGGGATGCACAGCGACTATGGCTACACCTTC.

This chain joins TRBV30 and TRBJ1-1; 8 bases match TRBD1. J lost 11 bases, V lost 4 bases, and 21 bases had no gene match. Looked up from germline, CDR1 is GTSNPN and CDR2 is SVGIG (reference sequence). CDR3 length: 16 residues. CDR3 DNA sequence: TGTGCCTGGAAAATGAGCCAACGGGTCAGGGGGCGCCGCGCTTTCTTT. Amino acid sequence: CAWKMSQRVRGRRAFF. Full variable domain (rest looked up from reference TRBV30 and TRBJ1-1): SQTIHQWPATLVQPVGSPLSLECTVEGTSNPNLYWYRQAAGRGLQLLFYSVGIGQISSEVPQNLSASRPQDRQFILSSKKLLLSDSGFYLCAWKMSQRVRGRRAFFGQGTRLTVV.

The V call is TRBV10-3, the J call TRBJ2-5; D is possibly TRBD1 (7 bases). CDR3 size: 16 residues. Germline V gene lookup returns CDR1 ENHRY and CDR2 SYGVKD. The V end was cut by 4 bases, the J end by 4 bases, with 19 bases between. The DNA of the CDR3 is TGTGCCATCAGTGTGGGTCCTTCAGGGGGGTCAGAGACCCAGTACTTC. Amino acid sequence: CAISVGPSGGSETQYF.

This clonotype has at least ten counts. This chain uses TRBV30 with TRBJ1-5; tentatively, D is TRBD1 (5 bases). V gave up 1 base and J gave up 4 bases, with 8 bases separating them. Germline V CDR1 and CDR2: GTSNPN, SVGIG (reference sequence). The CDR3 has 13 residues. The CDR3 sequence: CAWSDGQNQPQHF. DNA for the CDR3: TGTGCCTGGAGTGACGGACAAAATCAGCCCCAGCATTTT.

The CDR3 DNA reads TGCAGTGCTACCCGACTAGCGGGAGGCAGGGCTGATACGCAGTATTTT. Translated, it gives CSATRLAGGRADTQYF. V usage is TRBV20-1 and J usage is TRBJ2-3; 13 bases line up with TRBD2. Looked up from germline, CDR1 is DFQATT and CDR2 is SNEGSKA (reference sequence). J gave up 6 bases and V 4 bases, and 10 bases lay outside the gene matches. The CDR3 spans 16 residues.

CDR3 in DNA: TGTGCCTGGAGTGTAGGTACTAGCGGGAGGTACAATGAGCAGTTCTTC. It is translated as CAWSVGTSGRYNEQFF. The V gene is TRBV30, the J gene TRBJ2-1, with 12 bases fitting TRBD2. V shed 0 bases, J shed 4 bases, and the junction held 4 bases outside the gene matches. Germline V gives CDR1 GTSNPN, CDR2 SVGIG (reference sequence). CDR3 length: 16 residues.